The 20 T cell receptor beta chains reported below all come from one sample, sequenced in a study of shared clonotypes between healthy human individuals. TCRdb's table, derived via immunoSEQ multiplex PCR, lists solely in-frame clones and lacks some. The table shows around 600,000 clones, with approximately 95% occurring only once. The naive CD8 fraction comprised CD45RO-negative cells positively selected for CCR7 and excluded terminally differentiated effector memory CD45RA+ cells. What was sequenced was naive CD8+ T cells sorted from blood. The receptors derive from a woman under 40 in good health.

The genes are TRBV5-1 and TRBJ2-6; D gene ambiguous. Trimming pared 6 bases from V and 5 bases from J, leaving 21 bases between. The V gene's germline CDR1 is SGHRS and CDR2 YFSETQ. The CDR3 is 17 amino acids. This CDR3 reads CASKTTGSQSRANVLTF. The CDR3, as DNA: TGCGCCAGCAAGACGACCGGTTCACAAAGTCGGGCCAACGTCCTGACTTTC.

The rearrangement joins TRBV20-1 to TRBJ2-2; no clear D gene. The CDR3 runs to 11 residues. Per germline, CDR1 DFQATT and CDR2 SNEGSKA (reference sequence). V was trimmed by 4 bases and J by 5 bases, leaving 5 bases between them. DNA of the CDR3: TGCAGTGCTATAAAGACCGGGGAGCTGTTTTTT. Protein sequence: CSAIKTGELFF.

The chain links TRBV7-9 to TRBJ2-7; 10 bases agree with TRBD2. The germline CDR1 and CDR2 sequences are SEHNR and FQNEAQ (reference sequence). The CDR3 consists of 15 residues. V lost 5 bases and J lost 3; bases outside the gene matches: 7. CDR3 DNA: TGTGCCAGCAGCGACAGCGGGAGGGATTTCTACGAGCAGTACTTC. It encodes CASSDSGRDFYEQYF.

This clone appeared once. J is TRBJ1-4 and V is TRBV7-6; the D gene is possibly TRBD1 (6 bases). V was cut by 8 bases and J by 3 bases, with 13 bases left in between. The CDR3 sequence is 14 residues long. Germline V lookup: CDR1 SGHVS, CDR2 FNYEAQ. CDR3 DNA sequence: TGTGCCAGCGGAACAGGGTTCCCTAATGAAAAACTGTTTTTT. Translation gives CASGTGFPNEKLFF.

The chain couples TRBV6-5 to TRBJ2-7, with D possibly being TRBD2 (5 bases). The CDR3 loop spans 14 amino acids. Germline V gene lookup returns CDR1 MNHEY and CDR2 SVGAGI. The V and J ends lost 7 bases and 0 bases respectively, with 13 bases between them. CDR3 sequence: CASKGDTLSYEQYF. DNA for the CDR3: TGTGCCAGCAAGGGAGACACCCTCTCCTACGAGCAGTACTTC.

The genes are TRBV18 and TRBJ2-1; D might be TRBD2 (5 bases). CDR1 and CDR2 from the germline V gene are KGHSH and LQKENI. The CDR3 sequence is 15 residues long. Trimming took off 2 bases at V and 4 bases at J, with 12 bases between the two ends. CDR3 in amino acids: CASSPFGSGYNEQFF. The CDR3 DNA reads TGTGCCAGCTCACCATTCGGGTCGGGATACAATGAGCAGTTCTTC.

CDR3 nucleotide sequence: TGTGCCAGCAGCTTAATTGGCGCGGGGGCCCTGGAGACCCAGTACTTC. This translates into CASSLIGAGALETQYF. This rearrangement joins TRBV7-3 to TRBJ2-5, with D possibly being TRBD2 (7 bases). Germline CDR1 SGHTA, CDR2 FQGTGA. The CDR3 has 16 residues. The ends were cut back, 1 base at V and 5 bases at J, with 17 bases in the middle.

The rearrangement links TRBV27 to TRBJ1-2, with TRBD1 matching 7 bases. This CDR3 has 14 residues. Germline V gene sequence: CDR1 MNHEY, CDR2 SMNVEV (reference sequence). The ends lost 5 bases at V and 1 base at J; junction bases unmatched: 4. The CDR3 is CASSPQGVNYGYTF. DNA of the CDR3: TGTGCCAGCAGTCCGCAGGGGGTTAACTATGGCTACACCTTC.

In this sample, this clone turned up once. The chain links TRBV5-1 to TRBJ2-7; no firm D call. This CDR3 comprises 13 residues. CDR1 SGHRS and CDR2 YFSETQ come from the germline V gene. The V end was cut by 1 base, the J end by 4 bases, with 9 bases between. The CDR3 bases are TGCGCCAGCAGCTTGTCAGGATATTACGAGCAGTACTTC. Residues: CASSLSGYYEQYF.

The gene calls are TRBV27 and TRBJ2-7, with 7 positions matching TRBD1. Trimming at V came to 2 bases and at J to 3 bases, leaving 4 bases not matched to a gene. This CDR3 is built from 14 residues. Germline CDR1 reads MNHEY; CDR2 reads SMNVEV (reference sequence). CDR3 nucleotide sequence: TGTGCCAGCAGTTTAGGGCAGGGGGACTACGAGCAGTACTTC. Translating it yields CASSLGQGDYEQYF.

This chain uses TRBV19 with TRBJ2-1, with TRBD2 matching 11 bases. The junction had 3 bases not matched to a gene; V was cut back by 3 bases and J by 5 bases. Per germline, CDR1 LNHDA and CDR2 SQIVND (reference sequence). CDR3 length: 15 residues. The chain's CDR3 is CASSMLAGGNNEQFF. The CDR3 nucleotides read TGTGCCAGTAGTATGCTAGCGGGAGGCAACAATGAGCAGTTCTTC.

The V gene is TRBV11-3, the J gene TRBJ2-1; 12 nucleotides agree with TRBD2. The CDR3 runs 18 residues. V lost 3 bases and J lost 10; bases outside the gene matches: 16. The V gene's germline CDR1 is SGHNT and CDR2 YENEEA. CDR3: CASSFTSATSGSFGEQFF. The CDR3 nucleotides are TGTGCCAGCAGCTTTACTTCCGCGACTAGCGGGAGCTTCGGAGAGCAGTTCTTC.

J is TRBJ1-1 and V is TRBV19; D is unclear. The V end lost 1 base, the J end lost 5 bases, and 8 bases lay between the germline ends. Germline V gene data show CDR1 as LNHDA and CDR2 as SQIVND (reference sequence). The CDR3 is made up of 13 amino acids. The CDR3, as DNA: TGTGCCAGTAGTATAGCCGAGCGAACTGAAGCTTTCTTT. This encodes CASSIAERTEAFF.

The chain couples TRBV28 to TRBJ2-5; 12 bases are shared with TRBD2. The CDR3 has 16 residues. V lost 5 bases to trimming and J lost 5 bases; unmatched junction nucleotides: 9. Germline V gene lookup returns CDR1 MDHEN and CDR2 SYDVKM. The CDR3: CASSTTLAGGGETQYF. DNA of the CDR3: TGTGCCAGCAGTACCACCCTAGCGGGAGGGGGGGAGACCCAGTACTTC.

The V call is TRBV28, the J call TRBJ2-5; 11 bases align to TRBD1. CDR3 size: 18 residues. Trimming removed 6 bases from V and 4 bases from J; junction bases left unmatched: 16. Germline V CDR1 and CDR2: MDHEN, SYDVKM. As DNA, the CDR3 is TGTGCCAGCAGAGGGGACAAGAGGACAGGGGGCATCGGAGAGACCCAGTACTTC. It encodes CASRGDKRTGGIGETQYF. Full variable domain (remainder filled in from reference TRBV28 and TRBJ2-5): DVKVTQSSRYLVKRTGEKVFLECVQDMDHENMFWYRQDPGLGLRLIYFSYDVKMKEKGDIPEGYSVSREKKERFSLILESASTNQTSMYLCASRGDKRTGGIGETQYFGPGTRLLVL.

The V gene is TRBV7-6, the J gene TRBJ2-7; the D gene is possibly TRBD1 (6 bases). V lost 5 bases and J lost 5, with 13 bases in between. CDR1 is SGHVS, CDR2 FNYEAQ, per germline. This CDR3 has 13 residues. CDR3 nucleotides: TGTGCCAGCAGCCAAATTACAGGGAACGAGCAGTACTTC. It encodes CASSQITGNEQYF.

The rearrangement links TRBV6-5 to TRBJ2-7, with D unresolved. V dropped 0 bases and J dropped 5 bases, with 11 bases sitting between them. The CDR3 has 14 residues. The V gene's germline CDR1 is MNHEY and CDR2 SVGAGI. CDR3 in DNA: TGTGCCAGCAGTTACTCCGCCCCCGATCACGAGCAGTACTTC. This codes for CASSYSAPDHEQYF.

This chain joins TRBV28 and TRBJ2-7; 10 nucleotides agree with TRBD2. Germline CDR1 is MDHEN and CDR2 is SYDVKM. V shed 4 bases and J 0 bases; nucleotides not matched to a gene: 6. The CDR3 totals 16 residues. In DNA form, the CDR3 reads TGTGCCAGCAGTTGGCCCGCTAGCGGGAGCTCCTACGAGCAGTACTTC. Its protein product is CASSWPASGSSYEQYF.

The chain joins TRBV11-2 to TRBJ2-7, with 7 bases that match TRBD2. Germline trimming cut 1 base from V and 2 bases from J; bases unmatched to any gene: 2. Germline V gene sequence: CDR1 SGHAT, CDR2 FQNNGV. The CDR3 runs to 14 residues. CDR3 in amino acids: CASSLVGRPYEQYF. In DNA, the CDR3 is TGTGCCAGCAGCTTAGTCGGGAGGCCCTACGAGCAGTACTTC.

CDR3 DNA: TGTGCCAGCAGTCCCTCCCTCGCGGGGTCTGGAAACACCATATATTTT. It specifies CASSPSLAGSGNTIYF. V gene TRBV28 combines with J gene TRBJ1-3; D is undetermined. This CDR3 contains 16 residues. Trimming stripped 5 bases from V and 1 base from J, with 15 bases between. The germline V gene has CDR1 MDHEN and CDR2 SYDVKM.